Each of the 17 T cell receptor beta chains below was sequenced from the same sample in a study of Graves' ophthalmopathy and Graves' hyperthyroidism. Researchers took RNA transcripts and amplified TCR beta CDR3 regions from them. First-round RT-PCR employed HTBI primers, with a second-round multiplex PCR after it. Via MiXCR, TCRdb re-called the multiplex PCR reads, giving one row per CDR3 protein. The sample consists of roughly 1.1 million distinct CDR3 sequences, 36% of them appearing once. What was sequenced was peripheral blood or thyroid tissue (not recorded which). The source of these receptors is an adult man with Graves' hyperthyroidism.

In the case of this clonotype: This may be a read error, as it is one base from a much larger clone. This chain connects TRBV15 to TRBJ2-7, with 8 nucleotides matching TRBD1. Germline CDR1 is LNHNV and CDR2 is YYDKDF (reference sequence). CDR3 size: 15 residues. The DNA of the CDR3 is TGTGCCACCAGCAGAGATTCGGGACAGGCCTACGAGCAGTGCTTC. Its translation: CATSRDSGQAYEQCF.

The chain combines TRBV9 with TRBJ1-3; a possible D gene is TRBD1 (5 bases). The length of the CDR3 is 14 residues. Germline lookup yields CDR1 SGDLS and CDR2 YYNGEE. V dropped 3 bases and J dropped 8 bases, with 15 bases sitting between them. CDR3 bases: TGTGCCAGCAGCGGTGGCGCAACAGGATACACCATATATTTT. It encodes CASSGGATGYTIYF. Based on the CDR3 plus reference TRBV9 and TRBJ1-3, the full variable domain is DSGVTQTPKHLITATGQRVTLRCSPRSGDLSVYWYQQSLDQGLQFLIQYYNGEERAKGNILERFSAQQFPDLHSELNLSSLELGDSALYFCASSGGATGYTIYFGEGSWLTVV.

This clonotype was recorded a few times. The CDR3 reads CSANTNSGRSYEQYF. The CDR3 region has the DNA TGCAGTGCCAATACAAATAGCGGGAGATCGTACGAGCAGTACTTC. The chain carries TRBV20-1 and TRBJ2-7, with TRBD2 identical over 9 bases. V dropped 6 bases and J dropped 4; count of bases not matched to a gene: 13. This CDR3 is built from 15 residues. Germline V CDR1 and CDR2: DFQATT, SNEGSKA (reference sequence).

The rearrangement uses TRBV20-1 and TRBJ2-7, with D maybe TRBD1 (6 bases). The CDR3 length is 14 residues. V was clipped by 6 bases and J by 6 bases, with 21 bases between them. Per the germline V gene, CDR1 is DFQATT and CDR2 is SNEGSKA (reference sequence). The CDR3 DNA is TGCAGTGCCTCCCCAAGGGCAGGGGCGCCCGAGCAGTACTTC. Protein product: CSASPRAGAPEQYF.

Many counts were recorded for this clonotype. The genes are TRBV9 and TRBJ1-1; D is uncertain. V gave up 0 bases and J gave up 4 bases, with 10 bases separating them. The CDR3 runs 14 residues. CDR1 SGDLS and CDR2 YYNGEE come from the germline V gene. The CDR3 coding sequence is TGTGCCAGCAGCGTAGCTACGGGTTTCACTGAAGCTTTCTTT. This gives the protein CASSVATGFTEAFF.

Concerning this clonotype: A much larger clone lies a single base off, so this may be a read error. This rearrangement joins TRBV7-7 to TRBJ2-5; 12 bases match TRBD2. The CDR3 sequence is 16 residues long. Germline V gene sequence: CDR1 SSHAT, CDR2 FNYEAQ (reference sequence). Germline trimming cut 5 bases from V and 4 bases from J; bases unmatched to any gene: 8. DNA for the CDR3: TGTGCCAGCAGCAAAGGACTAGCGGGGTTCCGAGAGACCCAGTACTTC. As protein: CASSKGLAGFRETQYF.

Remarks on this clonotype: A much larger clonotype is one base distant, so this may be a read error. The chain couples TRBV29-1 to TRBJ2-2; 7 nucleotides match TRBD2. The V gene's germline CDR1 is SQVTM and CDR2 ANQGSEA. The CDR3 loop spans 16 amino acids. With 6 bases clipped from V and 4 bases from J, the junction kept 14 bases outside the gene matches. The CDR3, as DNA: TGCAGCGTGTCATCAAGTGCGGGAGTCAGCACCGGGGAGCTGTTTTTT. Translation gives CSVSSSAGVSTGELFF.

As to this clonotype: At one of its ends the junction is not consistent with the germline gene, which may arise from a read error. The DNA of the CDR3 is TGCAGTGCTAGAGCGGTACTAGCGGGAGGGCCTGGGTACGAGCAGCACTTC. It translates to CSARAVLAGGPGYEQHF. V gene TRBV20-1 combines with J gene TRBJ2-7, with 13 bases matching TRBD2. This CDR3 is 17 amino acids long. CDR1 is DFQATT, CDR2 SNEGSKA, per germline (reference sequence).

The V and J genes are TRBV7-8 and TRBJ1-1; D perhaps matches TRBD1 (6 bases). The ends were cut back, 5 bases at V and 3 bases at J, with 10 bases in the middle. The germline gives CDR1 SGHVS, CDR2 FQNEAQ. CDR3 length: 13 residues. In DNA form, the CDR3 reads TGTGCCAGCAGCCCAGGGGTGGACACTGAAGCTTTCTTT. It codes for CASSPGVDTEAFF.

The chain has TRBV19 and TRBJ1-1; 7 positions agree with TRBD1. Germline values: CDR1 LNHDA, CDR2 SQIVND (reference sequence). The V gene end was trimmed by 4 bases and the J gene end by 1 base; junction bases not matched to a gene: 9. This CDR3 region has 16 residues. CDR3 in amino acids: CASSTSTGLENTEAFF. In DNA form, the CDR3 reads TGTGCCAGTAGTACTTCGACAGGGTTGGAGAACACTGAAGCTTTCTTT.

As regards this clonotype: A much more abundant neighbour one base away suggests this may be a read error. The chain is built from TRBV5-1 and TRBJ2-7, with TRBD1 matching 7 bases. CDR3 length equals 15 residues. CDR1 and CDR2 (germline): SGHRS, YFSETQ. CDR3 in amino acids: CASTLGPGDSYEQCF. DNA of the CDR3: TGCGCCAGCACCTTGGGGCCAGGGGACAGCTACGAGCAGTGCTTC.

The V call is TRBV4-2, the J call TRBJ2-7; D unclear. Trimming left V 5 bases short and J 0 bases short, with 14 bases between. The CDR3 spans 15 residues. Germline V CDR1 and CDR2: LGHNA, YNFKEQ. In nucleotides, the CDR3 is TGTGCCAGCAGCGTTGCTCCCCTCAGCTCCTACGAGCAGTACTTC. It encodes CASSVAPLSSYEQYF.

In the case of this clonotype: A much larger clone sits a single nucleotide away, making a read error possible. The J gene is TRBJ2-5, the V gene TRBV12-3 or TRBV12-4, with D perhaps assigned TRBD1 or TRBD2 (5 bases each). The CDR3 contains 14 residues. V lost 5 bases and J 7 bases, leaving 17 bases between the germline ends. The CDR3 DNA follows: TGTGCCAGCAGTAAGGAGGCAGGGTTGGGGACCCAGTACTTC. Encoded protein: CASSKEAGLGTQYF.

This clonotype was seen a few times. The chain is built from TRBV7-9 and TRBJ2-2; D tentatively reads TRBD1 or TRBD2 (5 bases each). CDR1 and CDR2 from the germline V gene are SEHNR and FQNEAQ (reference sequence). Deletions cut 7 bases from V and 1 base from J, with 16 bases between. The CDR3 is 16 amino acids. Here the CDR3 reads CASTVRDRQNTGELFF. CDR3 nucleotides: TGTGCCAGCACCGTCCGGGACCGACAGAACACCGGGGAGCTGTTTTTT. Looking up the rest from reference TRBV7-9 and TRBJ2-2 gives the full variable domain: DTGVSQNPRHKITKRGQNVTFRCDPISEHNRLYWYRQTLGQGPEFLTYFQNEAQLEKSRLLSDRFSAERPKGSFSTLEIQRTEQGDSAMYLCASTVRDRQNTGELFFGEGSRLTVL.

The table lists this clonotype with many counts. The J gene is TRBJ1-6, the V gene TRBV20-1; a possible D gene is TRBD1 (6 bases). CDR1 is DFQATT and CDR2 is SNEGSKA in the germline V gene (reference sequence). The CDR3 runs to 16 residues. Trimming took 0 bases from V and 10 from J, leaving 19 bases between them. The CDR3 nucleotides are TGCAGTGCTAGAGATCCCCGGACAGACATGGGGTCACCCCTCCACTTT. This translates into CSARDPRTDMGSPLHF.

The chain combines TRBV9 with TRBJ1-2, with D perhaps TRBD1 (6 bases). Germline assignment: CDR1 SGDLS and CDR2 YYNGEE. This CDR3 is built from 14 residues. Trimming removed 2 bases at V and 4 bases at J, with 12 bases between. The CDR3 spells CASSVQGGFYGYTF. The CDR3 region has the DNA TGTGCCAGCAGCGTGCAAGGGGGATTCTATGGCTACACCTTC.

This clonotype has at least ten counts. The rearrangement joins TRBV10-3 to TRBJ2-7, with 10 bases that match TRBD1. V was clipped by 4 bases and J by 6 bases; unmatched bases: 15. CDR1 and CDR2 from the germline V gene are ENHRY and SYGVKD. The CDR3 has 17 residues. As DNA, the CDR3 is TGTGCCATCAGTGGCGGTCCGGGACAGGGGTCTCTCCCCGAGCAGTACTTC. Residues: CAISGGPGQGSLPEQYF.